This T cell receptor (beta chain) was obtained from a study of OX40 agonist ivuxolimab in advanced cancers. At the level of the study: Each patient was given ivuxolimab into a vein every 2 weeks, at 0.01 to 10 mg/kg. Eligibility admitted prior anti-PD-1, anti-PD-L1 or anti-CTLA-4 therapy; about 39% had some.

Points from the study as a whole: Normalized T-cell clonal expansion was also low in some nonresponders.

The V gene's germline CDR1 is SGHNT and CDR2 YYREEE (reference sequence). Trimming left V 4 bases short and J 3 bases short, with 13 bases between. This CDR3 comprises 15 residues. Remarks on this clone: Its specificity is unknown.

Produced via immunoSEQ multiplex PCR; TCRdb's table is partial and in-frame only. Of 80,000 or so clones in the sample, more than 80% are singletons; the top ten hold 2% to 3%. The TCR comes from an adult with an advanced solid tumor such as melanoma, head and neck, liver or kidney cancer. The specimen comprised CD4+ or CD8+ T cells sorted from blood, sampled in a trial of the OX40 agonist ivuxolimab. The rearrangement uses TRBV5-4 and TRBJ1-4, with a tentative D call TRBD1 (5 bases). Here the CDR3 reads CASSHPGGSNEKLFF. The CDR3 nucleotides read TGTGCCAGCAGCCACCCGGGGGGTTCTAATGAAAAACTGTTTTTT.